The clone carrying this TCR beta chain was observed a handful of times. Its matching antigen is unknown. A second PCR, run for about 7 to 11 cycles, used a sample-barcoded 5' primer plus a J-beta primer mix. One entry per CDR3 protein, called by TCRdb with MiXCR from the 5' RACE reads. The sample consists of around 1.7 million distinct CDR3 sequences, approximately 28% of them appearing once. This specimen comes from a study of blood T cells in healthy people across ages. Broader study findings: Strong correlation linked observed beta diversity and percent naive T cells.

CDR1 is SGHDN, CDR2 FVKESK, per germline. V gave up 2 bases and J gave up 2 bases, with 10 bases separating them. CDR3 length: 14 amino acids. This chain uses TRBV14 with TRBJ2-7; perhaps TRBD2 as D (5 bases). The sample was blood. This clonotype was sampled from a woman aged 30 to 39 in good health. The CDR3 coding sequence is TGTGCCAGCAGCCAATCCGGGATCGCCTACGAGCAGTACTTC. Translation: CASSQSGIAYEQYF.